What follows are 29 T cell receptor beta chains derived from one specimen sequenced in a study of PD-L1 blockade in urothelial cancer. The protocol was immunoSEQ multiplex PCR, while the TCRdb copy is restricted to in-frame clones and leaves out a portion. Here the sample spans approximately 83,000 clones, 70% to 90% being singletons. As to time point: peripheral blood 6 weeks after treatment start. Sequencing was performed on PBMCs, taken around atezolizumab (anti-PD-L1) treatment. These receptors were taken from a man in his 70s with urothelial cancer.

The J gene is TRBJ2-1, the V gene TRBV19; 9 bases are shared with TRBD2. CDR1 LNHDA and CDR2 SQIVND come from the germline V gene (reference sequence). The CDR3 has 14 residues. The V gene end was trimmed by 5 bases and the J gene end by 10 bases; junction bases not matched to a gene: 9. This CDR3 reads CASSAGGPYGEQFF. The CDR3 DNA reads TGTGCCAGTAGTGCGGGAGGGCCATATGGAGAGCAGTTCTTC. Combining the CDR3 with reference TRBV19 and TRBJ2-1 gives the whole variable domain DGGITQSPKYLFRKEGQNVTLSCEQNLNHDAMYWYRQDPGQGLRLIYYSQIVNDFQKGDIAEGYSVSREKKESFPLTVTSAQKNPTAFYLCASSAGGPYGEQFFGPGTRLTVL.

This clone showed up just a few times. This chain connects TRBV19 to TRBJ1-4; TRBD1 matches at 8 bases. CDR3 length: 14 amino acids. With 3 bases clipped from V and 8 bases from J, the junction kept 5 bases outside the gene matches. From germline, CDR1 is LNHDA and CDR2 SQIVND (reference sequence). CDR3 in DNA: TGTGCCAGTAGTATTGGACAGGGAATCGAAAAACTGTTTTTT. This encodes CASSIGQGIEKLFF.

Only one count was recorded for this clone. J is TRBJ2-5 and V is TRBV11-2, with 13 nucleotides matching TRBD2. From germline, CDR1 is SGHAT and CDR2 FQNNGV. CDR3 length equals 17 residues. J was trimmed by 2 bases and V by 4 bases; bases with no gene match: 7. CDR3 sequence (DNA): TGTGCCAGCAGCTCCAACGCACTAGCGGGGGGGCAAGAGACCCAGTACTTC. Translated: CASSSNALAGGQETQYF. Full variable domain (rest looked up from reference TRBV11-2 and TRBJ2-5): EAGVAQSPRYKIIEKRQSVAFWCNPISGHATLYWYQQILGQGPKLLIQFQNNGVVDDSQLPKDRFSAERLKGVDSTLKIQPAKLEDSAVYLCASSSNALAGGQETQYFGPGTRLLVL.

The chain combines TRBV7-9 with TRBJ1-1, with 10 bases aligning to TRBD1. The V segment lost 2 bases and the J segment 1 base; nucleotides outside the gene matches: 10. The CDR3 runs to 18 residues. Looked up from germline, CDR1 is SEHNR and CDR2 is FQNEAQ (reference sequence). CDR3 sequence (DNA): TGTGCCAGCAGCTTAAACCGGGACAGGGGTCTAGCGAACACTGAAGCTTTCTTT. Its translation is CASSLNRDRGLANTEAFF.

This sequence joins TRBV5-6 and TRBJ2-1; D is possibly TRBD2 (6 bases). V was trimmed by 1 base and J by 12 bases, leaving 20 bases between them. The CDR3 extends over 15 amino acids. Germline-derived CDR1 and CDR2 are SGHDT and YYEEEE. The CDR3 sequence: CASSLWVLASERQFF. The CDR3 DNA sequence: TGTGCCAGCAGCTTGTGGGTACTAGCTTCGGAGCGGCAGTTCTTC.

This clone appeared a few times. The V and J genes are TRBV7-9 and TRBJ1-1; 7 bases fit TRBD1. Germline values: CDR1 SEHNR, CDR2 FQNEAQ (reference sequence). The CDR3 totals 15 residues. V lost 4 bases, J lost 1 base, and 6 bases stayed unmatched. CDR3 residues: CASSSYRGANTEAFF. CDR3 bases: TGTGCCAGCAGCTCGTACAGGGGCGCGAACACTGAAGCTTTCTTT. The full variable domain, rest sourced from reference TRBV7-9 and TRBJ1-1, is DTGVSQNPRHKITKRGQNVTFRCDPISEHNRLYWYRQTLGQGPEFLTYFQNEAQLEKSRLLSDRFSAERPKGSFSTLEIQRTEQGDSAMYLCASSSYRGANTEAFFGQGTRLTVV.

This clone was counted a single time. The chain combines TRBV28 with TRBJ1-3; D unclear. V lost 2 bases and J 2 bases, leaving 7 bases between the germline ends. This CDR3 has 14 residues. The germline CDR1 and CDR2 sequences are MDHEN and SYDVKM. In DNA form, the CDR3 reads TGTGCCAGCAGTTTACAGTTTACTGGAAACACCATATATTTT. Translated: CASSLQFTGNTIYF.

This rearrangement joins TRBV19 to TRBJ2-5; D gene unclear. V was cut by 3 bases and J by 3 bases, with 8 bases left in between. This CDR3 has 13 amino acids. Germline values: CDR1 LNHDA, CDR2 SQIVND (reference sequence). CDR3 coding DNA: TGTGCCAGTAGTATGAACACAGAAGAGACCCAGTACTTC. As protein: CASSMNTEETQYF. The full variable domain, with the rest looked up from reference TRBV19 and TRBJ2-5, is DGGITQSPKYLFRKEGQNVTLSCEQNLNHDAMYWYRQDPGQGLRLIYYSQIVNDFQKGDIAEGYSVSREKKESFPLTVTSAQKNPTAFYLCASSMNTEETQYFGPGTRLLVL.

The chain employs TRBV2 and TRBJ2-7; 7 nucleotides agree with TRBD1. The CDR3 length is 17 residues. CDR1 is SNHLY, CDR2 FYNNEI, per germline. Germline trimming cut 0 bases from V and 2 bases from J; bases unmatched to any gene: 10. Here the CDR3 DNA reads TGTGCCAGCAGTGAAGCAGGGGACAGTACCTACCCCTACGAGCAGTACTTC. Encoded protein: CASSEAGDSTYPYEQYF. Filled out from reference TRBV2 and TRBJ2-7, the complete variable domain reads EPEVTQTPSHQVTQMGQEVILRCVPISNHLYFYWYRQILGQKVEFLVSFYNNEISEKSEIFDDQFSVERPDGSNFTLKIRSTKLEDSAMYFCASSEAGDSTYPYEQYFGPGTRLTVT.

This clone has only one observation. The gene calls are TRBV7-6 and TRBJ2-1, with 8 bases that match TRBD2. CDR1 is SGHVS and CDR2 is FNYEAQ in the germline V gene. J was trimmed by 5 bases and V by 2 bases; bases with no gene match: 5. The CDR3 extends over 15 amino acids. The CDR3 DNA sequence: TGTGCCAGCAGCTTATTCAGCGGGAGCCACAATGAGCAGTTCTTC. It encodes CASSLFSGSHNEQFF.

This chain joins TRBV5-1 and TRBJ1-2, with 7 bases fitting TRBD1. CDR1 SGHRS and CDR2 YFSETQ come from the germline V gene. This CDR3 region has 17 residues. Trimming took 2 bases from V and 5 from J; bases not matched to a gene: 15. CDR3 sequence reads: CASSLNPDRAEVYGYTF. DNA for the CDR3: TGCGCCAGCAGCTTAAACCCTGACAGGGCTGAGGTTTATGGCTACACCTTC.

Comments on this clone: Other DNA variants within this sample encode the same CDR3. This rearrangement joins TRBV5-6 to TRBJ2-7; the D gene is possibly TRBD1 (6 bases). Germline V gives CDR1 SGHDT, CDR2 YYEEEE. There are 13 residues in the CDR3. With 4 bases removed from V and 7 bases from J, the gap between germline ends came to 15 bases. CDR3 protein: CASSPGRGSEQYF. The CDR3 DNA sequence: TGTGCCAGCAGCCCGGGCAGGGGCAGTGAGCAGTACTTC.

The chain employs TRBV5-1 and TRBJ2-7; tentative D call: TRBD2 (7 bases). CDR1 and CDR2 from the germline V gene are SGHRS and YFSETQ. This CDR3 region has 13 residues. V dropped 4 bases and J dropped 4 bases, with 12 bases sitting between them. The DNA of the CDR3 is TGCGCCAGCAGCCAGGGAGGGGGATACGAGCAGTACTTC. This codes for CASSQGGGYEQYF.

On this clone itself: The junction does not match germline at one end; this may be a read error. J is TRBJ2-7 and V is TRBV18; tentatively, D is TRBD2 (6 bases). Germline CDR1 reads KGHSH; CDR2 reads LQKENI. The CDR3 is 16 residues long. CDR3 sequence reads: CASSPRGTGKGARGNF. The DNA for the CDR3 is TGTGCCAGCTCACCCCGGGGAACAGGAAAAGGCGCCCGGGGGAACTTC.

This clone was recorded a few times. The genes are TRBV5-4 and TRBJ2-5; 10 bases align to TRBD1. CDR1 is SGHNT and CDR2 is YYREEE in the germline V gene (reference sequence). This CDR3 is 16 amino acids long. Trimming took 2 bases from V and 4 from J; bases not matched to a gene: 8. The CDR3 protein is CASSLSPGQGIETQYF. The CDR3 DNA reads as TGTGCCAGCAGCTTATCCCCGGGACAGGGGATAGAGACCCAGTACTTC.

The count of this clone is one. This chain uses TRBV7-2 with TRBJ2-7; no clear D. Trimming shortened V by 5 bases and J by 2 bases, and 13 bases separated the two germline ends. Germline V gives CDR1 SGHTA, CDR2 FQGNSA. CDR3 length equals 14 residues. The CDR3 is CASSASGNTYEQYF. CDR3 nucleotides: TGTGCCAGCAGCGCCTCGGGTAATACCTACGAGCAGTACTTC.

This chain joins TRBV7-6 and TRBJ2-5; 10 bases are shared with TRBD1. In germline, CDR1 is SGHVS, CDR2 FNYEAQ. V dropped 5 bases and J dropped 0; count of bases not matched to a gene: 6. This CDR3 has 16 residues. The CDR3 is CASSHRTGGYQETQYF. DNA for the CDR3: TGTGCCAGCAGCCACAGGACAGGGGGGTACCAAGAGACCCAGTACTTC.

This clone was observed a few times. The chain has TRBV29-1 and TRBJ2-1, with 8 bases matching TRBD1. V shed 7 bases and J 9 bases; nucleotides not matched to a gene: 5. This CDR3 is built from 11 residues. Germline V gives CDR1 SQVTM, CDR2 ANQGSEA. The CDR3 bases are TGCAGCGGTGACAGGGGCCCTGAGCAGTTCTTC. It codes for CSGDRGPEQFF.

The chain is built from TRBV27 and TRBJ1-4; 8 bases agree with TRBD1. V was pared by 5 bases and J by 8 bases, with 10 bases of the junction left unmatched. Germline CDR1 and CDR2: MNHEY and SMNVEV (reference sequence). The CDR3 runs 15 residues. The CDR3 protein is CASSGSGGRFEKLFF. The CDR3 nucleotides read TGTGCCAGCAGTGGGTCAGGGGGCCGATTCGAAAAACTGTTTTTT. The full variable domain, rest sourced from reference TRBV27 and TRBJ1-4, is EAQVTQNPRYLITVTGKKLTVTCSQNMNHEYMSWYRQDPGLGLRQIYYSMNVEVTDKGDVPEGYKVSRKEKRNFPLILESPSPNQTSLYFCASSGSGGRFEKLFFGSGTQLSVL.

The chain uses TRBV11-2 and TRBJ2-7; TRBD2 matches 8 bases. Germline V CDR1 and CDR2: SGHAT, FQNNGV. The CDR3 consists of 20 residues. Trimming cost V 0 bases and J 12 bases; bases outside gene matches: 28. CDR3 protein: CASSLDPGAQLAAAQSELYF. As DNA, the CDR3 is TGTGCCAGCAGCTTAGACCCCGGGGCGCAACTAGCGGCGGCTCAAAGCGAGTTGTACTTC.

V is TRBV4-2 and J is TRBJ2-2, with TRBD2 identical over 11 bases. Germline loops: CDR1 LGHNA, CDR2 YNFKEQ. V dropped 5 bases and J dropped 7; count of bases not matched to a gene: 6. The CDR3 totals 15 residues. The CDR3 here is CASSAGTSGGGELFF. The CDR3, as DNA: TGTGCCAGCAGCGCCGGGACTAGCGGTGGCGGGGAGCTGTTTTTT.

The chain joins TRBV5-4 to TRBJ2-1; TRBD2 agrees at 10 bases. The V gene end was trimmed by 2 bases and the J gene end by 13 bases; junction bases not matched to a gene: 6. The CDR3 runs to 13 residues. Germline assignment: CDR1 SGHNT and CDR2 YYREEE (reference sequence). CDR3 sequence: CASSFELAGAQFF. Here the CDR3 DNA reads TGTGCCAGCAGCTTCGAGCTAGCGGGGGCACAGTTCTTC.

The chain is built from TRBV11-2 and TRBJ2-1; 10 bases fit TRBD2. The CDR3 is made up of 16 amino acids. Germline V gene sequence: CDR1 SGHAT, CDR2 FQNNGV. V was clipped by 0 bases and J by 7 bases; unmatched bases: 6. For the CDR3, the DNA is TGTGCCAGCAGCTTAGAAGGTAGCGGGGGGTCAAATGAGCAGTTCTTC. This translates into CASSLEGSGGSNEQFF. Together with reference TRBV11-2 and TRBJ2-1, the CDR3 gives the full variable domain: EAGVAQSPRYKIIEKRQSVAFWCNPISGHATLYWYQQILGQGPKLLIQFQNNGVVDDSQLPKDRFSAERLKGVDSTLKIQPAKLEDSAVYLCASSLEGSGGSNEQFFGPGTRLTVL.

This chain joins TRBV12-2 and TRBJ2-7; the table's D call of TRBD2 was not tested on the DNA. TRBV12-2 is a listed pseudogene. The CDR3 loop spans 18 amino acids. CDR3: CAGGYEGRGGELTYEQYF. In DNA form, the CDR3 reads TGTGCAGGGGGGTACGAGGGGCGAGGGGGGGAACTAACCTACGAGCAGTACTTC.

This chain links TRBV10-1 with TRBJ1-1; D perhaps matches TRBD1 (5 bases). CDR1 WNHNN and CDR2 SYGVQD come from the germline V gene (reference sequence). The CDR3 has 14 residues. The V end lost 8 bases, the J end lost 1 base, and 14 bases lay between the germline ends. This CDR3 is CASSGQGSNTEAFF. The CDR3 bases are TGCGCCAGCTCCGGGCAGGGATCGAACACTGAAGCTTTCTTT.

CDR3 nucleotide sequence: TGTGCTAGTGGTCCCCCAGGGTTGGGGGGGACTGAAGCTTTCTTT. Amino acids: CASGPPGLGGTEAFF. The chain is built from TRBV12-5 and TRBJ1-1; D may be TRBD1 (5 bases). This CDR3 has 15 residues. Trimming cost V 5 bases and J 5 bases, with 18 bases left between them. Germline V gene sequence: CDR1 LGHNT, CDR2 FRNRAP. Full variable domain (outside the CDR3, taken from reference TRBV12-5 and TRBJ1-1): DARVTQTPRHKVTEMGQEVTMRCQPILGHNTVFWYRQTMMQGLELLAYFRNRAPLDDSGMPKDRFSAEMPDATLATLKIQPSEPRDSAVYFCASGPPGLGGTEAFFGQGTRLTVV.

The chain joins TRBV30 to TRBJ1-1, with 7 bases lining up with TRBD1. Per germline, CDR1 GTSNPN and CDR2 SVGIG (reference sequence). CDR3 length equals 14 residues. The junction had 10 bases not matched to a gene; V was cut back by 7 bases and J by 2 bases. CDR3 in DNA: TGTGCCTACAATACTGGGACAGCCAACACTGAAGCTTTCTTT. This codes for CAYNTGTANTEAFF.

This chain joins TRBV7-6 and TRBJ2-2, with TRBD2 matching over 10 bases. With 2 bases clipped from V and 6 bases from J, the junction kept 9 bases outside the gene matches. The CDR3 runs to 17 residues. CDR1 and CDR2 (germline): SGHVS, FNYEAQ. CDR3 loop: CASSLPVPSGSPGELFF. The CDR3 DNA reads as TGTGCCAGCAGCTTACCCGTCCCTAGCGGGAGTCCCGGGGAGCTGTTTTTT.

The J gene is TRBJ1-3, the V gene TRBV5-8, with a weak D call TRBD1 (6 bases). With 0 bases removed from V and 9 bases from J, the gap between germline ends came to 19 bases. This CDR3 has 16 amino acids. Germline lookup yields CDR1 SGHTS and CDR2 YDEGEE. The CDR3 here is CASSLDTGTPRGTIYF. The CDR3, as DNA: TGTGCCAGCAGCTTGGACACCGGGACACCGAGGGGCACCATATATTTT.